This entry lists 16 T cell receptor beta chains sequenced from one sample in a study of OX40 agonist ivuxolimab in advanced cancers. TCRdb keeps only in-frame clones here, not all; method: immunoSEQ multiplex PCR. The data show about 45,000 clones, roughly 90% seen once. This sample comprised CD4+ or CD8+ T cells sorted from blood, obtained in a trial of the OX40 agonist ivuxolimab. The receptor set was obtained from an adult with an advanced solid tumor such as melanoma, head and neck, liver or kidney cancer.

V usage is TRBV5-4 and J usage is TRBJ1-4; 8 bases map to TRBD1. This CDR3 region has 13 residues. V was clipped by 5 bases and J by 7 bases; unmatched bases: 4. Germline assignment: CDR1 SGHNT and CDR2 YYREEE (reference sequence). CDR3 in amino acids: CASRGQDGEKLFF. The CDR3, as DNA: TGTGCCAGCAGGGGACAGGATGGTGAAAAACTGTTTTTT.

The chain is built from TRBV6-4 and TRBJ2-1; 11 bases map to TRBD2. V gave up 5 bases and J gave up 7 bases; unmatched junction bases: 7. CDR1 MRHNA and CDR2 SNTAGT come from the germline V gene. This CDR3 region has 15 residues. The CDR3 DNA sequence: TGTGCCAGCAGTACTAGCGGGGGCGGGGTGAATGAGCAGTTCTTC. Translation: CASSTSGGGVNEQFF.

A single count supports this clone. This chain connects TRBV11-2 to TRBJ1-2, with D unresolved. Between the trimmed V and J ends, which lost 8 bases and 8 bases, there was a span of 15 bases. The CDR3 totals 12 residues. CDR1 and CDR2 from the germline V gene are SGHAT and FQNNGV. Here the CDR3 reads CASRKAGSGYTF. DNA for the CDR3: TGTGCCAGCCGAAAAGCCGGGTCCGGCTACACCTTC. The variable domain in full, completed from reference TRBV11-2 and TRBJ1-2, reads EAGVAQSPRYKIIEKRQSVAFWCNPISGHATLYWYQQILGQGPKLLIQFQNNGVVDDSQLPKDRFSAERLKGVDSTLKIQPAKLEDSAVYLCASRKAGSGYTFGSGTRLTVV.

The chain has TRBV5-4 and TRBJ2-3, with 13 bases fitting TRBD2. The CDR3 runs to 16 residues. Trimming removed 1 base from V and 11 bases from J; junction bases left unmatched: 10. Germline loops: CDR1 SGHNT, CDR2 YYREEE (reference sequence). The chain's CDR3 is CASSLLGTSGNTGQYF. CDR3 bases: TGTGCCAGCAGCTTGTTAGGGACTAGCGGGAATACGGGGCAGTATTTT.

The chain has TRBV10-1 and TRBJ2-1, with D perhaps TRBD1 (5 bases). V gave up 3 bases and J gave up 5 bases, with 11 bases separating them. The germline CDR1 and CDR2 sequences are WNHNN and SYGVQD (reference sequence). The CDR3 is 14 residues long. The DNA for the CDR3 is TGCGCCAGCAGTGAATGGACAATGCACAATGAGCAGTTCTTC. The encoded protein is CASSEWTMHNEQFF.

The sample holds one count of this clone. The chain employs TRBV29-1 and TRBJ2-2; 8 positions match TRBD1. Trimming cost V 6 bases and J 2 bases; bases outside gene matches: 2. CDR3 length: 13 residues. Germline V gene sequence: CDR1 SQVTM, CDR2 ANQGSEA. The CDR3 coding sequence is TGCAGCGTCGGACAGGGTAACACCGGGGAGCTGTTTTTT. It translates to CSVGQGNTGELFF.

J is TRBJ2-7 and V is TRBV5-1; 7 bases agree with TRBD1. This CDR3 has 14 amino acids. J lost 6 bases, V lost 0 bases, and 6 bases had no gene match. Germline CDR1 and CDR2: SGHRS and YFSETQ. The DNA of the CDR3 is TGCGCCAGCAGCTTGGAGACAGGGCTGGGCGAGCAGTACTTC. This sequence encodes CASSLETGLGEQYF.

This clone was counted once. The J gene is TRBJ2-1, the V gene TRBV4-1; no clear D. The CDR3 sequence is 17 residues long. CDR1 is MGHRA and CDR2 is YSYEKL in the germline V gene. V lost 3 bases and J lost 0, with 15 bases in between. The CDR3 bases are TGCGCCAGCAGCCAGAAACAGTCGACGAGCTCCTACAATGAGCAGTTCTTC. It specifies CASSQKQSTSSYNEQFF.

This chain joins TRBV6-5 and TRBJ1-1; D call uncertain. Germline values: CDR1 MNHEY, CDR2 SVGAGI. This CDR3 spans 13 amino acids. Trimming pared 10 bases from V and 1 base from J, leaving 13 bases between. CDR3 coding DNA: TGTGCCACGTGGAGGGTTCGGAACACTGAAGCTTTCTTT. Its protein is CATWRVRNTEAFF.

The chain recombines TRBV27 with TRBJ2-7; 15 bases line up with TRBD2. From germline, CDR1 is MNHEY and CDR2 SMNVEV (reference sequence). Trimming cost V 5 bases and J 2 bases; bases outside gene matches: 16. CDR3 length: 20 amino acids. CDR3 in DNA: TGTGCCAGCAGTACTTCCTCCGGGACTAGCGGGGGGCCTCCTGCCTACGAGCAGTACTTC. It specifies CASSTSSGTSGGPPAYEQYF.

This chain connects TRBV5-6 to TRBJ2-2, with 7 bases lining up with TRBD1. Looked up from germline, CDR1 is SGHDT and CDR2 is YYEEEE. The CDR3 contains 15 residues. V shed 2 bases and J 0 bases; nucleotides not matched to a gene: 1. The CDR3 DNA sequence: TGTGCCAGCAGCTTTGGGACAGCGAACACCGGGGAGCTGTTTTTT. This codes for CASSFGTANTGELFF.

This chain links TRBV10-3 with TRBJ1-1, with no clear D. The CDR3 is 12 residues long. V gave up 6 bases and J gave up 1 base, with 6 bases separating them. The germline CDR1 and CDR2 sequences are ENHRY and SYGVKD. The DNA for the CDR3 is TGTGCCATCAGGGGCCAGAACACTGAAGCTTTCTTT. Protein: CAIRGQNTEAFF.

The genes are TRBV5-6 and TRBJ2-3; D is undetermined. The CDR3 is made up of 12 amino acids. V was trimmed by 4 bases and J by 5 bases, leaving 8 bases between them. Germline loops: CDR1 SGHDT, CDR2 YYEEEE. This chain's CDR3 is CASSPPGDTQYF. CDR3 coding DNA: TGTGCCAGCAGCCCACCAGGAGATACGCAGTATTTT. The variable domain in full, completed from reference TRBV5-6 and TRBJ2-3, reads DAGVTQSPTHLIKTRGQQVTLRCSPKSGHDTVSWYQQALGQGPQFIFQYYEEEERQRGNFPDRFSGHQFPNYSSELNVNALLLGDSALYLCASSPPGDTQYFGPGTRLTVL.

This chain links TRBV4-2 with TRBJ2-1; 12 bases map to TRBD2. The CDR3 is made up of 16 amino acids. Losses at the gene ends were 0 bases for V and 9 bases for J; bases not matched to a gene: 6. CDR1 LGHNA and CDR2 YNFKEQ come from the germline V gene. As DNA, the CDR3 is TGTGCCAGCAGCCAAGAGTCTAGCGGGAGGGCCCCTGAGCAGTTCTTC. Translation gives CASSQESSGRAPEQFF.

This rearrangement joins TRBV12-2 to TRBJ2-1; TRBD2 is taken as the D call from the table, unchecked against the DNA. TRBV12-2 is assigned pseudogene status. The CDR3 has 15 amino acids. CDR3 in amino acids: CASRLKLAGGNEQFF. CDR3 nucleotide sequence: TGTGCAAGTCGCCTAAAACTAGCGGGGGGGAATGAGCAGTTCTTC.

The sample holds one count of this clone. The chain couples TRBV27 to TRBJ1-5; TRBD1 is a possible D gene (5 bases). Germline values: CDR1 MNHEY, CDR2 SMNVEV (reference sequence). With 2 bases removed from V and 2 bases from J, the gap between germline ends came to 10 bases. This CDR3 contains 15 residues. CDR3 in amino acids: CASSLLGGGNQPQHF. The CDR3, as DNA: TGTGCCAGCAGTTTACTTGGAGGGGGCAATCAGCCCCAGCATTTT.